This T cell receptor beta chain originates from a study of OX40 agonist ivuxolimab in advanced cancers. At the level of the whole study: The costimulatory receptor OX40 (CD134) was targeted by ivuxolimab, a fully human IgG2 agonistic monoclonal antibody. Intravenous ivuxolimab was administered to patients every 2 weeks at six dose levels: 0.01, 0.1, 0.3, 1.5, 3 and 10 mg/kg. Of the roughly 52 patients in dose escalation, some 20 had hepatocellular carcinoma, about 15 had melanoma, 9 had renal cell carcinoma and 9 had head and neck cancer. In the dose-escalation cohort, more than 75% of patients were male, and the mean age was roughly 60 years, with a range of roughly 20 to 80. Patients were allowed to have had prior anti-PD-1, anti-PD-L1 or anti-CTLA-4 therapy, and 30% to 40% of the dose-escalation patients had previously received checkpoint inhibitors. Partial responses occurred in three dose-escalation patients, of whom one had hepatocellular carcinoma and two had cutaneous melanoma. Peripheral TCRbeta sequencing aimed to test whether ivuxolimab altered TCR sequence diversity and caused clonal T-cell expansion. The monotherapy dose-escalation portion (N ≈ 50 patients) of the phase I ivuxolimab trial is reported in the paper. Study-level results and caveats: At doses of 0.1 to 3.0 mg/kg, clonal expansion of both CD4+ and CD8+ T cells in blood was seen between baseline and week 6. The antigen specificity of the clonally expanded peripheral T cells was not determined. After ivuxolimab, CD8+ T cells had more expanded clones than CD4+ T cells on average. Low levels of normalized T-cell clonal expansion were also seen in some patients who did not respond. In the 0.1-3.0 mg/kg groups, partial responders were among the patients with the lowest normalized peripheral clonal expansion, particularly in CD8+ T cells.

This clone came up a few times. Its antigen has not been determined. Nothing much larger sits one base from this clone, and base qualities are not available. The trial excluded patients who had a history of autoimmune disease or who were on systemic immunosuppression. Peripheral blood for TCR sequencing was drawn from every dose cohort at baseline, at cycle 4 day 1 and at cycle 7 day 1. Samples were obtained from an open-label, multicenter, first-in-human phase I dose-escalation trial of ivuxolimab. Adults with locally advanced or metastatic melanoma, renal cell carcinoma, hepatocellular carcinoma or head and neck squamous cell carcinoma were enrolled in the trial. CD4+ and CD8+ T cells were sorted separately from peripheral blood before TCR sequencing. For sequencing of the TCRbeta CDR3 region, genomic DNA was extracted from the sorted cells. TCRbeta CDR3 regions were sequenced using the immunoSEQ Assay. Drawn from immuneACCESS, this table holds only the in-frame rearrangements with V and J called that TCRdb kept. Clones are partly lost; checked studies trace under half to an unresolved V gene and leave the rest unexplained. The sample table contains tens of thousands of clones; only one count was recorded for approximately 84% of them. The top ten hold around 12% of the sample.

The CDR3, cysteine through phenylalanine, is 14 amino acids long. Only CDR3 DNA remains: 42 bases, in frame from the first base. The junction shows trimming of 5 bases on V and 2 bases on J, and the gene matches do not reach 3 bases of it. Based on the germline V gene, the CDR1 and CDR2 sequences are SGHDT and YYEEEE. The sample consisted of CD4+ or CD8+ T cells sorted from blood, taken in a trial of the OX40 agonist ivuxolimab. This sequence originates from an adult with an advanced solid tumor such as melanoma, head and neck, liver or kidney cancer. The V and J segments used are TRBV5-6 and TRBJ1-5; 8 junctional bases match TRBD1. The CDR3 here reads CASSWGQGNQPQHF. The DNA is as follows: TGTGCCAGCAGTTGGGGACAGGGCAATCAGCCCCAGCATTTT. Reference TRBV5-6 and TRBJ1-5 proteins supply the regions before and after the CDR3; the full variable domain is: DAGVTQSPTHLIKTRGQQVTLRCSPKSGHDTVSWYQQALGQGPQFIFQYYEEEERQRGNFPDRFSGHQFPNYSSELNVNALLLGDSALYLCASSWGQGNQPQHFGDGTRLSIL.